This TCR beta chain was documented in a study of blood T cell repertoires in COVID-19. Sequencing was performed with immunoSEQ multiplex PCR; in TCRdb, only in-frame clones are kept and a portion is missing. The table lists 40,000 or so clones, approximately 83% of them singletons. Specimen: peripheral blood. The receptor comes from a man aged 35-49 years with active COVID-19.

The CDR3 is CSVPGLGETQYF. In DNA form, the CDR3 reads TGCAGCGTTCCTGGACTGGGAGAGACCCAGTACTTC. The gene calls are TRBV29-1 and TRBJ2-5; TRBD2 might be the D (5 bases). This CDR3 spans 12 amino acids. With 5 bases removed from V and 4 bases from J, the gap between germline ends came to 11 bases. In germline, CDR1 is SQVTM, CDR2 ANQGSEA.